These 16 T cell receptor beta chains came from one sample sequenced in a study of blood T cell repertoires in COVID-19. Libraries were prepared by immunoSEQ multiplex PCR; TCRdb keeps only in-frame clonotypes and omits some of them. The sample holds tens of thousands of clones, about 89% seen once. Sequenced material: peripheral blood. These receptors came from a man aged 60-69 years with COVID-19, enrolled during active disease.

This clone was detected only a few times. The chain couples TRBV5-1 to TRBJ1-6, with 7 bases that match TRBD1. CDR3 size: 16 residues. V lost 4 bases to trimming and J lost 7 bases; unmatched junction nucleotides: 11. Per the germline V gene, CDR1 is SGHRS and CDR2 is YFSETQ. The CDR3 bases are TGCGCCAGCAGCCCGCAGCCGGGACAGCCCAATTCACCCCTCCACTTT. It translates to CASSPQPGQPNSPLHF.

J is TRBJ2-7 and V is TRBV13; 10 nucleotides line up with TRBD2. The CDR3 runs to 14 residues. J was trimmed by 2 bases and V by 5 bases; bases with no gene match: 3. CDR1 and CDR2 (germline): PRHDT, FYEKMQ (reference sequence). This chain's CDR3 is CASSVSGRPYEQYF. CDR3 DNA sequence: TGTGCCAGCAGCGTTAGCGGGAGGCCCTACGAGCAGTACTTC.

Here the CDR3 reads CARGTSGNNNEQFF. DNA for the CDR3: TGTGCCAGGGGGACTAGCGGGAACAACAATGAGCAGTTCTTC. The rearrangement links TRBV19 to TRBJ2-1; 13 positions agree with TRBD2. This CDR3 has 14 amino acids. Germline V CDR1 and CDR2: LNHDA, SQIVND (reference sequence). V lost 9 bases, J lost 5 bases, and 4 bases stayed unmatched.

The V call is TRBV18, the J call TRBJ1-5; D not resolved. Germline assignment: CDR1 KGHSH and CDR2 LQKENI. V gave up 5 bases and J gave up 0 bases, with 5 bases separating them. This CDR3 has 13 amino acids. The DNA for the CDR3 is TGTGCCAGCTCAGCGGATAGCAATCAGCCCCAGCATTTT. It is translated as CASSADSNQPQHF.

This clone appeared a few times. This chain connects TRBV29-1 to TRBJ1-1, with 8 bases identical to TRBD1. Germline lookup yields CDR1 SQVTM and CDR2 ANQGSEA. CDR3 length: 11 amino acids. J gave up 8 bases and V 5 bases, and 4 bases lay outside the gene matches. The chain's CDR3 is CSVPDRGEAFF. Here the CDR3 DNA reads TGCAGCGTTCCTGACAGGGGAGAAGCTTTCTTT.

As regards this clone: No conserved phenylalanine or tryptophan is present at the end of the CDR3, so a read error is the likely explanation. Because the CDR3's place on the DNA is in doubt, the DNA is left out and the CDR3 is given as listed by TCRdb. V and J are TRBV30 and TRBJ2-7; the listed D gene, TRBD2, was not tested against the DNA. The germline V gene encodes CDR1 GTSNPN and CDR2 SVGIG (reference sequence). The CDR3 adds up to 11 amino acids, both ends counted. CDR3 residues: CAWSVETPVNR.

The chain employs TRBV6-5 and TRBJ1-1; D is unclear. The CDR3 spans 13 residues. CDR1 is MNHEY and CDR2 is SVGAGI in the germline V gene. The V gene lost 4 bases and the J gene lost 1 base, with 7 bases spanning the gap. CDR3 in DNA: TGTGCCAGCAGTTCAGAGGGGAACACTGAAGCTTTCTTT. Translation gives CASSSEGNTEAFF.

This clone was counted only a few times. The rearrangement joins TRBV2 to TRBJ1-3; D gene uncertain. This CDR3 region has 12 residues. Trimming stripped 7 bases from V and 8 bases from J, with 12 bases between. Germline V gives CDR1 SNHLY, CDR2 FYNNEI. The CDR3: CASTTEGDTIYF. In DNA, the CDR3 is TGTGCCAGCACTACAGAGGGAGACACCATATATTTT.

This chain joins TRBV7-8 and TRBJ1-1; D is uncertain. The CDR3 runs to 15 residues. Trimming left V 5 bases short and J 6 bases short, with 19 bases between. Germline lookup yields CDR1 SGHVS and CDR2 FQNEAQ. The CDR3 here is CASSPLSGTSAEAFF. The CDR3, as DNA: TGTGCCAGCAGCCCCCTCAGTGGAACTAGCGCTGAAGCTTTCTTT.

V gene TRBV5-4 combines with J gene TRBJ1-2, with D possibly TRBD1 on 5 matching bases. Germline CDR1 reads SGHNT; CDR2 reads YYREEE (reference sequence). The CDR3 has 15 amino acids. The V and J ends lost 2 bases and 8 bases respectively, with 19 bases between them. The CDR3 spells CASSFLRMTAIGYTF. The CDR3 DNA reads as TGTGCCAGCAGCTTCCTCAGGATGACAGCGATCGGCTACACCTTC.

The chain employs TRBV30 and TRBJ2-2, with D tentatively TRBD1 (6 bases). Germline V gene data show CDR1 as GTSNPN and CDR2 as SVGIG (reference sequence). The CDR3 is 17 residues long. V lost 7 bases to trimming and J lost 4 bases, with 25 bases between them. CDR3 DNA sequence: TGTGCCTACCAGATTACCCCCGACAGGCGACTCACCGGGGAGCTGTTTTTT. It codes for CAYQITPDRRLTGELFF.

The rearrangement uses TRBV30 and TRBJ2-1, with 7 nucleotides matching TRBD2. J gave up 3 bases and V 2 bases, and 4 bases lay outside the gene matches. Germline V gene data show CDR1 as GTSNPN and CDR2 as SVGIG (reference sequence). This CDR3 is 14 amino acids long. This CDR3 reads CAWSTGRSYNEQFF. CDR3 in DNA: TGTGCCTGGAGTACCGGGAGGAGCTACAATGAGCAGTTCTTC.

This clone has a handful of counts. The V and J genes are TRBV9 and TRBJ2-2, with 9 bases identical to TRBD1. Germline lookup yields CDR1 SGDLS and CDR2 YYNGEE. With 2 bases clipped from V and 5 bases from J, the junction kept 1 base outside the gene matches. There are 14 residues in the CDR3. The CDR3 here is CASSVDRGTGELFF. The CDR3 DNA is TGTGCCAGCAGCGTGGACAGGGGTACCGGGGAGCTGTTTTTT.

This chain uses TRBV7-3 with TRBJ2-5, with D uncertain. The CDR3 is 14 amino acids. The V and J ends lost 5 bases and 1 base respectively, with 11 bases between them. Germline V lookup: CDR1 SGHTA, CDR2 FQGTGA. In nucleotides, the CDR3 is TGTGCCAGCAGCCCTAGAGCTTTCCAAGAGACCCAGTACTTC. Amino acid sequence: CASSPRAFQETQYF.

CDR3 DNA: TGTGCCAGCAGCCCCGCGGTCCAATTCGGGGAAAAACTGTTTTTT. This translates into CASSPAVQFGEKLFF. The rearrangement links TRBV7-9 to TRBJ1-4; D is uncertain. The CDR3 has 15 residues. Germline V gene lookup returns CDR1 SEHNR and CDR2 FQNEAQ (reference sequence). V was cut by 5 bases and J by 8 bases, with 18 bases left in between.

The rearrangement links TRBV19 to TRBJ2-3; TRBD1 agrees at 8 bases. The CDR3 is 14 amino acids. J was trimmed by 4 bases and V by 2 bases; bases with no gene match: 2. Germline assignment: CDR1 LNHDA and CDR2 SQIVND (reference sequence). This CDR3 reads CASSIQGAADTQYF. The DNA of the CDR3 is TGTGCCAGTAGTATACAGGGGGCCGCAGATACGCAGTATTTT.